This TCR beta chain stems from a study of shared T cell receptors in the human thymus. Sequencing used immunoSEQ multiplex PCR; TCRdb keeps in-frame clones, though not all of them. The data show some 720,000 clones, approximately 90% seen once. The CDR3 totals 15 residues. Trimming left V 2 bases short and J 3 bases short, with 14 bases between. The V gene's germline CDR1 is MDHEN and CDR2 SYDVKM. These sequences were also reported in another study, on human thymus T cells. As that report states: Donors were healthy Finnish babies undergoing corrective operations for congenital heart defects. Thymic resections from corrective heart surgery supplied the tissue. Repertoires from thymus and blood appeared to show biased V and J gene usage. Highly overlapping thymic repertoires in unrelated individuals were reported by related research.

The sequenced sample was thymocytes. The clonotype comes from a boy under two years old with a congenital heart defect. The chain has TRBV28 and TRBJ2-7; D is possibly TRBD1 (6 bases). This CDR3 is CASSLRQQGYYEQYF. The DNA of the CDR3 is TGTGCCAGCAGTTTAAGGCAACAGGGATACTACGAGCAGTACTTC. Looking up the rest from reference TRBV28 and TRBJ2-7 gives the full variable domain: DVKVTQSSRYLVKRTGEKVFLECVQDMDHENMFWYRQDPGLGLRLIYFSYDVKMKEKGDIPEGYSVSREKKERFSLILESASTNQTSMYLCASSLRQQGYYEQYFGPGTRLTVT.